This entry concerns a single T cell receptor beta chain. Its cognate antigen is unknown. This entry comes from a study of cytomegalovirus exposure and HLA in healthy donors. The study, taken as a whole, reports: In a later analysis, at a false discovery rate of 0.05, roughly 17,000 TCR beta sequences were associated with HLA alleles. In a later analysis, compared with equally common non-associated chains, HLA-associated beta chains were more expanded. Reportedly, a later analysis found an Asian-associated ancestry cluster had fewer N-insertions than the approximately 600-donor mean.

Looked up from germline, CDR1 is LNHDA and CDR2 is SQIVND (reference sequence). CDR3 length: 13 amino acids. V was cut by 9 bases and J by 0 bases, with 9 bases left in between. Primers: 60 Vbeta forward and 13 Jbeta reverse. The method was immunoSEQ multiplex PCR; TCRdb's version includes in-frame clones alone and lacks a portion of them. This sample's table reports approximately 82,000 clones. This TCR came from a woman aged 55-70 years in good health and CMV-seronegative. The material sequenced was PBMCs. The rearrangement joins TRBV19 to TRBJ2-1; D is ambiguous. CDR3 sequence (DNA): TGTGCCAGATCCCTGAGCTCCTACAATGAGCAGTTCTTC. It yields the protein CARSLSSYNEQFF.